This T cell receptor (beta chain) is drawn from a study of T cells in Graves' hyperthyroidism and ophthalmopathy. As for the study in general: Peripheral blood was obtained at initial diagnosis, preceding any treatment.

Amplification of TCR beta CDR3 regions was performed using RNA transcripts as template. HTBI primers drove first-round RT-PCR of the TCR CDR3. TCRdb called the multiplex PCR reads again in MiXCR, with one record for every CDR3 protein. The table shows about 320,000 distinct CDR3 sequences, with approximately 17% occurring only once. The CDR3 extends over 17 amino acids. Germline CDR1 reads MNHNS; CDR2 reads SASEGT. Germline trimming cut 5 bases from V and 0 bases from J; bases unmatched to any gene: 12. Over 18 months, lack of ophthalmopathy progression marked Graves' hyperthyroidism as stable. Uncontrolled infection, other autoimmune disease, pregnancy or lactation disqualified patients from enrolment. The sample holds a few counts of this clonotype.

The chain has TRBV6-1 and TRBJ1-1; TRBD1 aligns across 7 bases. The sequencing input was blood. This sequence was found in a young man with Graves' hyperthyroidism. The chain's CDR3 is CASSSEDRRYLNTEAFF. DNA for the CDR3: TGTGCCAGCAGTTCCGAGGACAGGAGATATTTGAACACTGAAGCTTTCTTT.